This entry features one T cell receptor (beta chain) sequence. Its antigen is not known. These data are taken from a study of stem cell transplantation in POMP-related autoinflammatory disease. Looking at the study overall: Impaired MHC class I-dependent CD8+ differentiation was hypothesized from defective thymoproteasomes.

Points from the study as a whole: In patients with PRAID, every analyzed T-cell subset tended to show lower diversity and higher clonality. Unique TRB V-J gene pairings were limited in number in patients with PRAID.

V lost 4 bases to trimming and J lost 4 bases; unmatched junction nucleotides: 10. Germline values: CDR1 WNHNN, CDR2 SYGVQD (reference sequence). CDR3 length: 16 amino acids. Sequencing used immunoSEQ multiplex PCR; TCRdb keeps in-frame clones, though not all of them. The table lists about 9,200 clones, roughly 90% of them singletons. The rearrangement uses TRBV10-1 and TRBJ2-5; 9 nucleotides align to TRBD1. This specimen consisted of CD8+ T cells from PBMCs, obtained before stem cell transplantation. The origin of this receptor is a human donor with POMP-related autoinflammation and immune dysregulation (PRAID). CDR3 bases: TGCGCCAGCAGTGGAGGGGACAGGGACCAAGGAGAGACCCAGTACTTC. Encoded protein: CASSGGDRDQGETQYF.